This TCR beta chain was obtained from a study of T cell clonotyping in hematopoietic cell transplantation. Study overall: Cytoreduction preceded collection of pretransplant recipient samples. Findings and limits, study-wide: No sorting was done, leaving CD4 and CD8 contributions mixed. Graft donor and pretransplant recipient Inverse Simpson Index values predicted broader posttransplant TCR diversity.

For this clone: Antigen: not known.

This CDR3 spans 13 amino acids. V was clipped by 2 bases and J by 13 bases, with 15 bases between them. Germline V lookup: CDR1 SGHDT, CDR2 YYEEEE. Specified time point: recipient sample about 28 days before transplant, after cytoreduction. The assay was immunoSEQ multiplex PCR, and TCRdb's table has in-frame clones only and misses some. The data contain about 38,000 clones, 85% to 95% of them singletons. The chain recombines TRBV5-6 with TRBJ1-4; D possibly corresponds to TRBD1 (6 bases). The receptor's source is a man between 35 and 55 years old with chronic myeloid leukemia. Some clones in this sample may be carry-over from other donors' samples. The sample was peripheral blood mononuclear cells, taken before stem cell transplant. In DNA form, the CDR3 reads TGTGCCAGCAGCTTTCCCTCCAGGGGTGCACTGTTTTTT. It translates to CASSFPSRGALFF.